The next 21 T cell receptor beta chains were all read from a single sample in a study of T cells in Graves' hyperthyroidism and ophthalmopathy. What was amplified from RNA transcripts were TCR beta CDR3 regions. First-round RT-PCR with HTBI primers amplified the TCR CDR3 region. TCRdb re-derived calls from the multiplex PCR reads in MiXCR, one entry per CDR3 protein. The repertoire holds around 560,000 distinct CDR3 sequences, with around 15% as singletons. Sequencing was done on a sample of blood. These receptors were collected from a young woman with Graves' hyperthyroidism.

This clonotype was recorded a few times. At one of its ends the junction is not consistent with the germline gene, which may arise from a read error. The chain links TRBV19 to TRBJ1-1; tentatively, D is TRBD1 (6 bases). This CDR3 has 16 amino acids. CDR1 is LNHDA and CDR2 is SQIVND in the germline V gene (reference sequence). CDR3 in DNA: TGTGCCAGTAGTATGCTGGGGGGCAGGGTGAACACTGAAGCCTTCTTT. It translates to CASSMLGGRVNTEAFF.

This clonotype was seen repeatedly, ten times or more. The gene calls are TRBV10-3 and TRBJ2-1; D is uncertain. Trimming shortened V by 6 bases and J by 5 bases, and 5 bases separated the two germline ends. Germline-derived CDR1 and CDR2 are ENHRY and SYGVKD. This CDR3 has 11 residues. The CDR3 sequence is CAISRDNEQFF. In DNA, the CDR3 is TGTGCCATCAGCCGGGACAATGAGCAGTTCTTC.

This clonotype was seen a handful of times. The chain is built from TRBV11-3 and TRBJ2-1, with 8 nucleotides matching TRBD2. Germline loops: CDR1 SGHNT, CDR2 YENEEA. With V trimmed by 5 bases and J by 5 bases, 5 bases remained unmatched. The CDR3 has 14 residues. CDR3 residues: CASSPGGGDNEQFF. CDR3 nucleotide sequence: TGTGCCAGCAGCCCCGGGGGGGGGGACAATGAGCAGTTCTTC.

DNA of the CDR3: TGTGCCAGCAGCCTGACCAGGGTAACCGGGGAGCTGTTTTTT. Residues: CASSLTRVTGELFF. The V call is TRBV5-6, the J call TRBJ2-2; weak D call: TRBD1 (5 bases). This CDR3 has 14 residues. The V gene's germline CDR1 is SGHDT and CDR2 YYEEEE. Between the trimmed V and J ends, which lost 4 bases and 5 bases, there was a span of 12 bases.

This clonotype has at least ten counts. This chain uses TRBV28 with TRBJ1-5, with 7 bases lining up with TRBD1. The CDR3 covers 15 residues. The J segment lost 1 base and the V segment lost 5 bases, leaving 5 bases of the junction unmatched. Germline loops: CDR1 MDHEN, CDR2 SYDVKM. The chain's CDR3 is CASSTKGASNQPQHF. Here the CDR3 DNA reads TGTGCCAGCAGTACAAAGGGGGCAAGCAATCAGCCCCAGCATTTT.

This clonotype turned up a few times. The chain carries TRBV7-2 and TRBJ1-2, with D perhaps TRBD1 (6 bases). Per the germline V gene, CDR1 is SGHTA and CDR2 is FQGNSA. This CDR3 spans 16 amino acids. Between the trimmed V and J ends, which lost 3 bases and 4 bases, there was a span of 18 bases. CDR3 coding DNA: TGTGCCAGCAGCTTGGGGAGGGCAGGGGATGGCTATGGCTACACCTTC. It translates to CASSLGRAGDGYGYTF.

In this sample, this clonotype turned up many times. The chain carries TRBV12-3 or TRBV12-4 and TRBJ2-3; the D gene is possibly TRBD2 (6 bases). Trimming cost V 3 bases and J 4 bases, with 8 bases left between them. The CDR3 contains 13 residues. CDR3 nucleotide sequence: TGTGCCAGCAGTTTCGGAGGGTCAGATACGCAGTATTTT. Translating gives CASSFGGSDTQYF.

The chain recombines TRBV10-1 with TRBJ1-3; D is unclear. V gave up 5 bases and J gave up 3 bases, with 11 bases separating them. The CDR3 has 14 amino acids. Germline loops: CDR1 WNHNN, CDR2 SYGVQD (reference sequence). DNA for the CDR3: TGCGCCAGCAGTCAAGCTTCTGGTGGAAACACCATATATTTT. It encodes CASSQASGGNTIYF.

The chain carries TRBV12-3 or TRBV12-4 and TRBJ2-7; D might be TRBD1 (5 bases). The CDR3 totals 12 residues. The ends were cut back, 7 bases at V and 3 bases at J, with 10 bases in the middle. In nucleotides, the CDR3 is TGTGCCAGCATTGGCAGGGACTACGAGCAGTACTTC. Encoded protein: CASIGRDYEQYF.

The chain couples TRBV5-5 to TRBJ2-7; the match to TRBD1 covers 8 bases. V gave up 4 bases and J gave up 6 bases; unmatched junction bases: 9. This CDR3 has 14 amino acids. The germline CDR1 and CDR2 sequences are SGHKS and YYEKEE (reference sequence). The CDR3 reads CASSAWTGITEQYF. The CDR3 bases are TGTGCCAGCAGCGCCTGGACAGGGATAACCGAGCAGTACTTC.

The sample holds a few counts of this clonotype. The V call is TRBV24-1, the J call TRBJ2-1, with TRBD2 matching 7 bases. V was clipped by 2 bases and J by 8 bases; unmatched bases: 17. The CDR3 has 18 amino acids. Germline CDR1 reads KGHDR; CDR2 reads SFDVKD. Written as DNA, the CDR3 is TGTGCCACCAGTGATTCATACTCCGGGACGGGGGGTATTTATGAGCAGTTCTTC. This encodes CATSDSYSGTGGIYEQFF.

This clonotype was recorded at least ten times. CDR3 protein: CATSQRQADTQYF. The CDR3 DNA reads as TGTGCCACCAGTCAGCGACAGGCAGATACGCAGTATTTT. The gene calls are TRBV24-1 and TRBJ2-3, with D tentatively TRBD1 (6 bases). The V gene's germline CDR1 is KGHDR and CDR2 SFDVKD. Trimming took 6 bases from V and 4 from J, leaving 10 bases between them. The CDR3 is 13 residues long.

The sample holds many counts of this clonotype. The chain links TRBV28 to TRBJ2-3; 9 bases map to TRBD2. CDR1 is MDHEN, CDR2 SYDVKM, per germline. The V gene end was trimmed by 3 bases and the J gene end by 2 bases; junction bases not matched to a gene: 9. The CDR3 is 17 residues long. CDR3 DNA: TGTGCCAGCAGTTTCCCCCCCGCTAGCGGGGACACAGATACGCAGTATTTT. Amino acid sequence: CASSFPPASGDTDTQYF. The entire variable domain, with the rest obtained from reference TRBV28 and TRBJ2-3, is as follows: DVKVTQSSRYLVKRTGEKVFLECVQDMDHENMFWYRQDPGLGLRLIYFSYDVKMKEKGDIPEGYSVSREKKERFSLILESASTNQTSMYLCASSFPPASGDTDTQYFGPGTRLTVL.

The rearrangement uses TRBV6-1 and TRBJ1-2; no reliable D call. CDR3 length: 13 amino acids. Germline V gene data show CDR1 as MNHNS and CDR2 as SASEGT. V was pared by 1 base and J by 7 bases, with 10 bases between. CDR3 DNA sequence: TGTGCCAGCAGTGAAGTGGAGGCGGGTGGCTACACCTTC. Its protein product is CASSEVEAGGYTF.

As for this clonotype: Given a much more abundant clone one base away, this may be a read error. This rearrangement joins TRBV11-2 to TRBJ2-1; 12 nucleotides match TRBD2. This CDR3 is 16 amino acids long. CDR1 and CDR2 from the germline V gene are SGHAT and FQNNGV. CDR3 bases: TGTGCCAGCAGCGAGCGACTAGCGGGAGTGGTAAATGACCAGTTCTTC. Translating it yields CASSERLAGVVNDQFF.

This clonotype was detected a few times. CDR3 nucleotides: TGTGCCAGCAGTCCCCCGGGACTTCCACGAGGTGAGCAGTTCTTC. Translating it yields CASSPPGLPRGEQFF. V usage is TRBV28 and J usage is TRBJ2-1, with D perhaps matching TRBD2 (6 bases). Germline V lookup: CDR1 MDHEN, CDR2 SYDVKM. The CDR3 spans 15 residues. V lost 5 bases and J 9 bases, leaving 20 bases between the germline ends. Complete variable domain (other parts from reference TRBV28 and TRBJ2-1): DVKVTQSSRYLVKRTGEKVFLECVQDMDHENMFWYRQDPGLGLRLIYFSYDVKMKEKGDIPEGYSVSREKKERFSLILESASTNQTSMYLCASSPPGLPRGEQFFGPGTRLTVL.

This clonotype was recorded many times. The rearrangement uses TRBV5-1 and TRBJ2-7, with TRBD2 identical over 11 bases. CDR1 is SGHRS, CDR2 YFSETQ, per germline. J lost 0 bases, V lost 2 bases, and 4 bases had no gene match. The CDR3 has 16 residues. CDR3 sequence reads: CASSLVGTSGSYEQYF. CDR3 bases: TGCGCCAGCAGCTTAGTCGGGACTAGCGGCTCCTACGAGCAGTACTTC.

This clonotype has at least ten counts. The gene calls are TRBV20-1 and TRBJ2-1; 10 bases align to TRBD2. CDR3 length equals 14 residues. CDR1 DFQATT and CDR2 SNEGSKA come from the germline V gene (reference sequence). The ends lost 6 bases at V and 2 bases at J; junction bases unmatched: 4. CDR3 DNA sequence: TGCAGTGCACTCCTAGCGGGGGCCTACAATGAGCAGTTCTTC. This translates into CSALLAGAYNEQFF.

This clonotype came up many times. The V gene is TRBV11-2, the J gene TRBJ2-1; 15 nucleotides align to TRBD2. The CDR3 is 16 residues long. Germline V gene data show CDR1 as SGHAT and CDR2 as FQNNGV. J was trimmed by 9 bases and V by 9 bases; bases with no gene match: 12. The CDR3 sequence is CASHTGLAGGPGEQFF. CDR3 bases: TGTGCCAGTCATACTGGACTAGCGGGAGGGCCGGGTGAGCAGTTCTTC.

The chain uses TRBV4-3 and TRBJ2-3; the match to TRBD2 covers 9 bases. The ends lost 3 bases at V and 3 bases at J; junction bases unmatched: 10. Germline V lookup: CDR1 LGHNA, CDR2 YSLEER. The CDR3 loop spans 17 amino acids. The CDR3 protein is CASSQAPAGGPTDTQYF. The CDR3 bases are TGCGCCAGCAGCCAGGCGCCCGCGGGGGGGCCGACAGATACGCAGTATTTT.

This clonotype has at least ten counts. This chain uses TRBV6-1 with TRBJ1-2, with 7 nucleotides matching TRBD1. The V gene end was trimmed by 7 bases and the J gene end by 4 bases; junction bases not matched to a gene: 12. CDR3 size: 15 residues. Germline V lookup: CDR1 MNHNS, CDR2 SASEGT. The CDR3 region has the DNA TGTGCCAGCAAAATCCGGGACAGCATGGCCTATGGCTACACCTTC. It specifies CASKIRDSMAYGYTF.